This T cell receptor (beta chain) was captured by sequencing in a study of T cell changes during pregnancy in multiple sclerosis. Clones were sequenced by immunoSEQ multiplex PCR, and TCRdb holds only the in-frame ones, with some missing. The table lists about 40,000 clones, approximately 88% of them singletons, with roughly 1.2% in the top ten. This clone was observed a handful of times. The TCR originated in a female donor with multiple sclerosis, enrolled in a pregnancy study. The source material was CD4+ T cells from peripheral blood mononuclear cells, sampled before pregnancy.

The CDR3 bases are TGCAGCGCCGCGGCGGGAGGAGACTATGGCTACACCTTC. Translated, it gives CSAAAGGDYGYTF. The chain joins TRBV29-1 to TRBJ1-2, with D unresolved. V gave up 7 bases and J gave up 3 bases, with 15 bases separating them. The CDR3 has 13 residues. CDR1 and CDR2 from the germline V gene are SQVTM and ANQGSEA.